These T cell receptor beta chains were read from a single sample in a study of human T cells and chemical hapten exposure. TCRdb recomputed calls from the RACE reads with MiXCR, one row per CDR3 protein. The data show roughly 72,000 distinct CDR3 sequences, 10% seen once. The source was whole blood, collected in connection with sensitization to the hapten diphenylcyclopropenone (DPC). These receptors came from a woman between 45 and 60 years old with alopecia areata. Some clones in this sample may be carry-over from other donors' samples. Both conserved end residues are trimmed from each CDR3. The D gene is left open where the match is weak. Clone sizes are given selectively: once, few, many, or a class where the clone is expanded.

V gene	clone size	D gene	CDR3 protein
TRBV5-4	many	NA	ASSPPAGGPDTQY
TRBV29-1	NA	NA	SVEDARFDTQY
TRBV6-1	many	TRBD2	ASTAGGSTDTQY
TRBV7-3	few	NA	ASSLAGPGELF
TRBV5-1	few	NA	ASSLGGSWDEQY
TRBV24-1	few	NA	AARTNTGELF
TRBV29-1	NA	NA	SVDGRRAGELF
TRBV20-1	few	TRBD2	SARGLAGTDTQY
TRBV6-2/TRBV6-3	few	TRBD2	ASSSGLAGVGEQF
TRBV6-6	NA	TRBD1	ASSTSGTEI
TRBV5-1	NA	TRBD2	ASSSTTSSGISTYNEQF